The 14 T cell receptor beta chains below were found in one sample sequenced in a study of cytotoxic CD8 clonotypes in ibrutinib-treated CLL. Libraries were prepared by immunoSEQ multiplex PCR; TCRdb keeps only in-frame clonotypes and omits some of them. The data hold over 150,000 clones, with around 84% observed a single time. The input for sequencing was PBMCs, taken after 12 months of ibrutinib treatment. These receptor sequences come from a human donor with chronic lymphocytic leukemia.

The chain is built from TRBV4-2 and TRBJ2-2; a possible D gene is TRBD1 (6 bases). This CDR3 is built from 16 residues. V lost 1 base to trimming and J lost 4 bases, with 13 bases between them. Germline CDR1 is LGHNA and CDR2 is YNFKEQ. CDR3 in amino acids: CASSQGTGSATGELFF. Here the CDR3 DNA reads TGTGCCAGCAGCCAAGGTACAGGGTCGGCCACCGGGGAGCTGTTTTTT.

Written as DNA, the CDR3 is TGTGCCAGCAGTGAGGGTAGCGGGGGGGCCAACACCGGGGAGCTGTTTTTT. Translated, it gives CASSEGSGGANTGELFF. This chain links TRBV6-1 with TRBJ2-2; 11 bases line up with TRBD2. V was clipped by 3 bases and J by 2 bases; unmatched bases: 5. This CDR3 spans 17 amino acids. Germline loops: CDR1 MNHNS, CDR2 SASEGT.

The rearrangement links TRBV4-1 to TRBJ2-5, with TRBD2 matching over 7 bases. V was pared by 1 base and J by 1 base, with 3 bases of the junction left unmatched. CDR1 MGHRA and CDR2 YSYEKL come from the germline V gene. This CDR3 is built from 15 residues. The CDR3 here is CASSQVERGQETQYF. CDR3 nucleotide sequence: TGCGCCAGCAGCCAAGTAGAGCGGGGCCAAGAGACCCAGTACTTC.

The chain uses TRBV28 and TRBJ2-7; D is undetermined. Deletions cut 4 bases from V and 4 bases from J, with 20 bases between. Per the germline V gene, CDR1 is MDHEN and CDR2 is SYDVKM. The CDR3 is made up of 16 amino acids. The CDR3 nucleotides are TGTGCCAGCAGTTCGAAGGTGATGTTGGGAAGATACGAGCAGTACTTC. It is translated as CASSSKVMLGRYEQYF. Full variable domain (outside the CDR3, taken from reference TRBV28 and TRBJ2-7): DVKVTQSSRYLVKRTGEKVFLECVQDMDHENMFWYRQDPGLGLRLIYFSYDVKMKEKGDIPEGYSVSREKKERFSLILESASTNQTSMYLCASSSKVMLGRYEQYFGPGTRLTVT.

The CDR3 spells CASSLGLRGGSYEQYF. CDR3 nucleotide sequence: TGCGCCAGCAGCTTGGGTCTCAGAGGGGGGAGCTACGAGCAGTACTTC. The chain employs TRBV5-1 and TRBJ2-7; D is perhaps TRBD1 or TRBD2 (6 bases each). Germline V gene lookup returns CDR1 SGHRS and CDR2 YFSETQ. This CDR3 is built from 16 residues. V dropped 0 bases and J dropped 3 bases, with 16 bases sitting between them. Looking up the rest from reference TRBV5-1 and TRBJ2-7 gives the full variable domain: KAGVTQTPRYLIKTRGQQVTLSCSPISGHRSVSWYQQTPGQGLQFLFEYFSETQRNKGNFPGRFSGRQFSNSRSEMNVSTLELGDSALYLCASSLGLRGGSYEQYFGPGTRLTVT.

The rearrangement joins TRBV6-5 to TRBJ2-6; D remains ambiguous. V was cut by 2 bases and J by 0 bases, with 2 bases left in between. The CDR3 consists of 14 residues. Germline V gives CDR1 MNHEY, CDR2 SVGAGI. The CDR3: CASSYRSGANVLTF. The CDR3 coding sequence is TGTGCCAGCAGTTACCGCTCTGGGGCCAACGTCCTGACTTTC.

The chain couples TRBV19 to TRBJ2-7; a weak D match, TRBD1 (6 bases). Trimming stripped 4 bases from V and 3 bases from J, with 19 bases between. Germline loops: CDR1 LNHDA, CDR2 SQIVND (reference sequence). This CDR3 is 16 amino acids long. The CDR3 region has the DNA TGTGCCAGTAGTAAACGGACGGACAGACCAAACTACGAGCAGTACTTC. Its translation: CASSKRTDRPNYEQYF.

In its sample, this clone was seen a few times. The J gene is TRBJ1-5, the V gene TRBV19; 7 bases fit TRBD1. Germline V gives CDR1 LNHDA, CDR2 SQIVND (reference sequence). V was clipped by 1 base and J by 4 bases; unmatched bases: 4. The CDR3 contains 15 residues. The CDR3 loop reads CASSIGGTANQPQHF. The DNA of the CDR3 is TGTGCCAGTAGTATAGGAGGGACAGCTAATCAGCCCCAGCATTTT.

The DNA of the CDR3 is TGTGCCAGCAGCTTAGATTGGCTATGGGACAAGGGTCCGCCAGAGACCCAGTACTTC. As protein: CASSLDWLWDKGPPETQYF. The chain uses TRBV11-2 and TRBJ2-5; maybe TRBD1 (6 bases). Germline CDR1 and CDR2: SGHAT and FQNNGV. This CDR3 region has 19 residues. The ends were cut back, 0 bases at V and 4 bases at J, with 24 bases in the middle.

This chain connects TRBV11-2 to TRBJ1-2; D gene unclear. The CDR3 has 16 amino acids. Germline CDR1 is SGHAT and CDR2 is FQNNGV. V shed 0 bases and J shed 0 bases, with 11 bases lying between them. The CDR3 DNA reads as TGTGCCAGCAGCTTAGACCGGTACGGCACTAACTATGGCTACACCTTC. This encodes CASSLDRYGTNYGYTF.

The V gene is TRBV30, the J gene TRBJ1-1; D remains unclear. This CDR3 contains 12 residues. Between the trimmed V and J ends, which lost 3 bases and 1 base, there was a span of 6 bases. CDR1 and CDR2 from the germline V gene are GTSNPN and SVGIG (reference sequence). This chain's CDR3 is CAWRAGNTEAFF. As DNA, the CDR3 is TGTGCCTGGAGAGCAGGGAACACTGAAGCTTTCTTT.

The J gene is TRBJ1-2, the V gene TRBV27; D may be TRBD1 (5 bases). The germline gives CDR1 MNHEY, CDR2 SMNVEV (reference sequence). The CDR3 loop spans 14 amino acids. V gave up 6 bases and J gave up 0 bases, with 11 bases separating them. In nucleotides, the CDR3 is TGTGCCAGCAGCCACGGGGGTTCTAACTATGGCTACACCTTC. This sequence encodes CASSHGGSNYGYTF.

This clone has a handful of counts. The gene calls are TRBV7-2 and TRBJ1-1, with 8 bases fitting TRBD1. Germline V gives CDR1 SGHTA, CDR2 FQGNSA. The CDR3 spans 15 residues. V trimming: 5 bases; J trimming: 5 bases; junction bases outside the gene matches: 10. The CDR3, as DNA: TGTGCCAGCAGCCCACATTCAGGGGGCGGAACTGAAGCTTTCTTT. It encodes CASSPHSGGGTEAFF.

This clone has ten or more counts. This chain uses TRBV28 with TRBJ1-2; no reliable D call. Trimming took off 6 bases at V and 3 bases at J, with 2 bases between the two ends. The CDR3 is made up of 10 amino acids. Germline V gene sequence: CDR1 MDHEN, CDR2 SYDVKM. CDR3 in DNA: TGTGCCAGCAGCCACTATGGCTACACCTTC. Its protein is CASSHYGYTF.